The 13 T cell receptor beta chains in this list originate from one sample, sequenced in a study of CXCR3-negative and CXCR3-positive naive CD8 T cells. With UMI labels, 5' RACE was used to prepare the TRB cDNA libraries. Each CDR3 protein gets one entry in TCRdb, which reprocessed the 5' RACE reads and gives no DNA. This listing includes over 95,000 distinct CDR3 sequences. These receptors have no identified antigens. General study results and limits: Compared with CXCR3-negative naive cells, CXCR3-positive naive cells showed more hydrophobic TRB CDR3s.

The sample was naive CXCR3+ CD8+ T cells from blood. The subset is: CD45RO-CCR7+CD27+CD95- naive CD8+ T cells expressing CXCR3 (TNR3+). Receptors were obtained from a human donor in good health. Some clones in this sample may be carry-over from other donors' samples.

This chain joins TRBV5-1 and TRBJ2-7; TCRdb indicates TRBD1, and absent DNA this call remains unverified. From germline, CDR1 is SGHRS and CDR2 YFSETQ. The CDR3 has 13 residues. The CDR3 region is CATRGEHTYEQYF.

The chain joins TRBV28 to TRBJ2-7; TCRdb returns TRBD2, unconfirmable since there is no DNA. Germline loops: CDR1 MDHEN, CDR2 SYDVKM. This CDR3 spans 14 amino acids. CDR3 residues: CASVKRFLSYEQYF.

V and J are TRBV15 and TRBJ2-3; as DNA is missing, the TRBD2 call by TCRdb cannot be tested. The length of the CDR3 is 16 residues. Germline CDR1 LNHNV, CDR2 YYDKDF (reference sequence). The CDR3 is CATSRASGGVGDTQYF.

The J gene is TRBJ1-5, the V gene TRBV28. This CDR3 is 15 amino acids long. Germline V gene data show CDR1 as MDHEN and CDR2 as SYDVKM. CDR3 in amino acids: CASSLLRYSNQPQHF.

The rearrangement joins TRBV7-3 to TRBJ2-1; TCRdb's assignment of TRBD2 cannot be checked, as there is no DNA. The germline CDR1 and CDR2 sequences are SGHTA and FQGTGA. The CDR3 has 15 residues. This CDR3 is CASSGGRAGDNEQFF.

The chain couples TRBV29-1 to TRBJ1-2; lacking DNA, the TRBD1 call made by TCRdb goes unchecked. The CDR3 totals 14 residues. CDR1 is SQVTM, CDR2 ANQGSEA, per germline. The chain's CDR3 is CSVEEGATPDGYTF.

The gene calls are TRBV28 and TRBJ2-1; TCRdb calls TRBD1, which cannot be checked without DNA. The germline V gene has CDR1 MDHEN and CDR2 SYDVKM. CDR3 length equals 16 residues. CDR3 residues: CASSSSRDMVSDEQFF.

The chain combines TRBV27 with TRBJ2-5; TCRdb names TRBD1, which stays unverified in the absence of DNA. Germline values: CDR1 MNHEY, CDR2 SMNVEV (reference sequence). The CDR3 is made up of 16 amino acids. This CDR3 is CASSLGQNEYQETQYF.

This sequence joins TRBV3-1 and TRBJ2-1; lacking DNA, the TRBD2 call made by TCRdb goes unchecked. Germline V gene data show CDR1 as LGHDT and CDR2 as YNNKEL (reference sequence). This CDR3 contains 17 residues. The CDR3 protein is CASSQDLGTSGSNEQFF.

This chain joins TRBV7-2 and TRBJ2-7; checking the TCRdb D call of TRBD2 is not possible without DNA. The CDR3 consists of 12 residues. Germline-derived CDR1 and CDR2 are SGHTA and FQGNSA. The CDR3: CASSPTGPEQYF.

This chain joins TRBV7-9 and TRBJ2-2; checking the TCRdb D call of TRBD1 is not possible without DNA. The CDR3 spans 15 residues. CDR1 and CDR2 from the germline V gene are SEHNR and FQNEAQ (reference sequence). The CDR3: CASIPGTGATGELFF.

This chain joins TRBV11-2 and TRBJ2-7; with no DNA, the TCRdb D assignment of TRBD2 cannot be verified. The CDR3 runs to 14 residues. The germline CDR1 and CDR2 sequences are SGHAT and FQNNGV. The CDR3 here is CASSLTSGNYEQYF.

V is TRBV7-6 and J is TRBJ2-2; TCRdb reports TRBD1, a call that lacks DNA to check it against. The CDR3 is 17 residues long. Germline V gene sequence: CDR1 SGHVS, CDR2 FNYEAQ. The CDR3 sequence is CASSLVLGQGGTGELFF.